Shown below are 26 T cell receptor beta chains from a single sample sequenced in a study of T cells in localized non-small cell lung cancer. Only in-frame clones appear in the TCRdb table, and some are missing; sequencing was by immunoSEQ multiplex PCR. The sample has around 140,000 clones; 70% to 90% are singletons. The sample here was peripheral blood, taken before any cancer treatment. All receptors come from a female donor older than 55 with stage I lung adenocarcinoma.

This sequence joins TRBV6-5 and TRBJ2-7; weak D call: TRBD2 (5 bases). CDR1 and CDR2 (germline): MNHEY, SVGAGI. V lost 2 bases and J 3 bases, leaving 17 bases between the germline ends. The CDR3 runs to 16 residues. The CDR3: CASSYLSGLGNYEQYF. CDR3 in DNA: TGTGCCAGCAGTTACCTTTCTGGACTGGGGAACTACGAGCAGTACTTC.

The CDR3 DNA reads as TGTGCCAGCAATTATCCGGGACTACAATACAATGAGCAGTTCTTC. Protein sequence: CASNYPGLQYNEQFF. The chain combines TRBV7-9 with TRBJ2-1, with TRBD2 identical over 7 bases. Trimming took 7 bases from V and 4 from J; bases not matched to a gene: 10. Germline-derived CDR1 and CDR2 are SEHNR and FQNEAQ (reference sequence). CDR3 length: 15 amino acids.

This rearrangement joins TRBV6-6 to TRBJ2-7; D is perhaps TRBD1 (6 bases). The CDR3 covers 15 residues. Germline V gene lookup returns CDR1 MNHNY and CDR2 SVGAGI (reference sequence). Trimming left V 4 bases short and J 0 bases short, with 13 bases between. The CDR3 is CASSSTGFPSYEQYF. CDR3 in DNA: TGTGCCAGCAGTTCTACAGGGTTCCCCTCCTACGAGCAGTACTTC.

The rearrangement joins TRBV7-3 to TRBJ2-4, with D hard to call. Germline CDR1 and CDR2: SGHTA and FQGTGA. V shed 1 base and J shed 0 bases, with 4 bases lying between them. The CDR3 consists of 14 residues. CDR3 sequence (DNA): TGTGCCAGCAGCTTAAGGCCAGCCAAAAACATTCAGTACTTC. Residues: CASSLRPAKNIQYF.

This chain joins TRBV19 and TRBJ2-7; 7 bases match TRBD2. This CDR3 region has 15 residues. Germline-derived CDR1 and CDR2 are LNHDA and SQIVND (reference sequence). Losses at the gene ends were 4 bases for V and 0 bases for J; bases not matched to a gene: 6. CDR3 sequence reads: CASSKTSVSSYEQYF. The CDR3 nucleotides are TGTGCCAGTAGTAAAACTAGCGTCAGCTCCTACGAGCAGTACTTC.

The chain uses TRBV28 and TRBJ2-7; 13 bases map to TRBD2. The CDR3 runs to 16 residues. V gave up 5 bases and J gave up 6 bases; unmatched junction bases: 10. Per germline, CDR1 MDHEN and CDR2 SYDVKM. CDR3 residues: CASSPILAGGILEQYF. The CDR3 nucleotides read TGTGCCAGCAGTCCGATACTAGCGGGAGGGATCCTCGAGCAGTACTTC.

There are a few counts of this clone. The gene calls are TRBV7-9 and TRBJ2-7; D may correspond to TRBD1 or TRBD2 (5 bases each). CDR3 length: 9 amino acids. V lost 11 bases to trimming and J lost 5 bases, with 7 bases between them. Germline V CDR1 and CDR2: SEHNR, FQNEAQ (reference sequence). The CDR3 DNA follows: TGTGCCCTGGGGGACGAGCAGTACTTC. Its translation: CALGDEQYF.

This clone was observed a few times. The gene calls are TRBV28 and TRBJ1-4; D may be TRBD1 (6 bases). This CDR3 contains 14 residues. The germline V gene encodes CDR1 MDHEN and CDR2 SYDVKM. Trimming took off 8 bases at V and 8 bases at J, with 18 bases between the two ends. CDR3 sequence: CASGSWGAEEKLFF. The CDR3 DNA sequence: TGTGCCAGCGGTTCGTGGGGGGCTGAAGAAAAACTGTTTTTT. The variable domain in full, with the rest retrieved from reference TRBV28 and TRBJ1-4, is DVKVTQSSRYLVKRTGEKVFLECVQDMDHENMFWYRQDPGLGLRLIYFSYDVKMKEKGDIPEGYSVSREKKERFSLILESASTNQTSMYLCASGSWGAEEKLFFGSGTQLSVL.

The J gene is TRBJ2-7, the V gene TRBV7-8; the D is unclear. This CDR3 is built from 14 residues. The V gene lost 1 base and the J gene lost 5 bases, with 12 bases spanning the gap. Germline V gene data show CDR1 as SGHVS and CDR2 as FQNEAQ. CDR3 in DNA: TGTGCCAGCAGCTTAGGTAGGGCAGTCGACGAGCAGTACTTC. The encoded protein is CASSLGRAVDEQYF.

The chain has TRBV30 and TRBJ2-4; no definite D call. Trimming took 5 bases from V and 6 from J, leaving 14 bases between them. This CDR3 has 13 residues. Germline V lookup: CDR1 GTSNPN, CDR2 SVGIG (reference sequence). CDR3 sequence reads: CAWAGQMGNIQYF. As DNA, the CDR3 is TGTGCCTGGGCTGGGCAGATGGGAAACATTCAGTACTTC.

V usage is TRBV7-9 and J usage is TRBJ2-7; 8 bases are shared with TRBD1. V was clipped by 5 bases and J by 3 bases; unmatched bases: 9. Germline assignment: CDR1 SEHNR and CDR2 FQNEAQ (reference sequence). The CDR3 totals 15 residues. Written as DNA, the CDR3 is TGTGCCAGCAGCAGAATGGACAGGGAGGTCTACGAGCAGTACTTC. Translated, it gives CASSRMDREVYEQYF. Looking up the rest from reference TRBV7-9 and TRBJ2-7 gives the full variable domain: DTGVSQNPRHKITKRGQNVTFRCDPISEHNRLYWYRQTLGQGPEFLTYFQNEAQLEKSRLLSDRFSAERPKGSFSTLEIQRTEQGDSAMYLCASSRMDREVYEQYFGPGTRLTVT.

This chain joins TRBV5-1 and TRBJ1-3; D may be TRBD1 (6 bases). V was pared by 4 bases and J by 3 bases, with 14 bases between. The length of the CDR3 is 15 residues. Looked up from germline, CDR1 is SGHRS and CDR2 is YFSETQ. The CDR3 DNA follows: TGCGCCAGCAGCGCCGGGGGCCGGAATGGAAACACCATATATTTT. This sequence encodes CASSAGGRNGNTIYF.

The chain has TRBV9 and TRBJ2-3, with unresolved D. V shed 4 bases and J shed 2 bases, with 11 bases lying between them. There are 14 residues in the CDR3. Germline assignment: CDR1 SGDLS and CDR2 YYNGEE. The CDR3 protein is CASSLRSNTDTQYF. The CDR3 DNA reads TGTGCCAGCAGCCTCAGGAGCAACACAGATACGCAGTATTTT.

The chain recombines TRBV14 with TRBJ2-3; possibly TRBD1 for D (6 bases). Trimming cost V 2 bases and J 4 bases, with 19 bases left between them. The CDR3 loop spans 17 amino acids. The germline gives CDR1 SGHDN, CDR2 FVKESK. This CDR3 reads CASSQPLVQGRADTQYF. CDR3 nucleotide sequence: TGTGCCAGCAGCCAACCCCTGGTACAGGGTAGGGCAGATACGCAGTATTTT.

This clone was counted at least ten times. This chain joins TRBV27 and TRBJ2-7; 10 bases align to TRBD1. The CDR3 runs 13 residues. The ends lost 6 bases at V and 7 bases at J; junction bases unmatched: 6. Looked up from germline, CDR1 is MNHEY and CDR2 is SMNVEV (reference sequence). CDR3 nucleotide sequence: TGTGCCAGCAGGCGACAGGGGGCCGGGGAGCAGTACTTC. Amino acids: CASRRQGAGEQYF.

This clone was counted once. Other nucleotide sequences in the sample specify the same CDR3. This chain uses TRBV28 with TRBJ1-2, with D hard to call. The germline V and J ends were trimmed by 8 bases and 0 bases, with 13 bases remaining between them. Germline lookup yields CDR1 MDHEN and CDR2 SYDVKM. The length of the CDR3 is 14 residues. The DNA of the CDR3 is TGTGCCAGCTCATTTCGCACAGCTAACTATGGCTACACCTTC. Its protein is CASSFRTANYGYTF.

This clone has only a few counts. The chain joins TRBV7-6 to TRBJ2-7; D perhaps matches TRBD2 (5 bases). Trimming stripped 1 base from V and 6 bases from J, with 10 bases between. Germline lookup yields CDR1 SGHVS and CDR2 FNYEAQ. CDR3 length: 13 amino acids. DNA for the CDR3: TGTGCCAGCAGCTTAGAGAGGGCCCGCGAGCAGTACTTC. This translates into CASSLERAREQYF.

The chain links TRBV6-5 to TRBJ1-4; D is ambiguous. The CDR3 runs 14 residues. Trimming stripped 8 bases from V and 0 bases from J, with 10 bases between. Germline V gives CDR1 MNHEY, CDR2 SVGAGI. The CDR3, as DNA: TGTGCCAGCTCCCAACCTGCAACTAATGAAAAACTGTTTTTT. Translating gives CASSQPATNEKLFF.

The chain links TRBV7-3 to TRBJ2-3; no clear D gene. The ends were cut back, 4 bases at V and 0 bases at J, with 5 bases in the middle. The CDR3 has 13 residues. Germline CDR1 SGHTA, CDR2 FQGTGA. CDR3: CASSSLSTDTQYF. Here the CDR3 DNA reads TGTGCCAGCAGCTCCCTGAGCACAGATACGCAGTATTTT.

The CDR3 is CASSFTGSYTGELFF. In nucleotides, the CDR3 is TGCGCCAGCAGCTTCACAGGGTCGTACACCGGGGAGCTGTTTTTT. The chain uses TRBV5-1 and TRBJ2-2; D is perhaps TRBD1 (6 bases). Germline CDR1 and CDR2: SGHRS and YFSETQ. This CDR3 is built from 15 residues. V shed 2 bases and J shed 3 bases, with 11 bases lying between them.

J is TRBJ2-3 and V is TRBV2, with 9 bases identical to TRBD2. This CDR3 has 15 residues. Unmatched junction bases numbered 5, after V lost 5 bases and J lost 2 bases. Germline V gene sequence: CDR1 SNHLY, CDR2 FYNNEI. CDR3 sequence reads: CASSPGLANTDTQYF. The CDR3 DNA follows: TGTGCCAGCAGTCCCGGACTAGCGAACACAGATACGCAGTATTTT.

The chain employs TRBV5-1 and TRBJ1-1; D is unclear. Deletions cut 4 bases from V and 3 bases from J, with 10 bases between. In germline, CDR1 is SGHRS, CDR2 YFSETQ. The CDR3 has 13 residues. CDR3 sequence: CASSRTGDTEAFF. The CDR3 nucleotides are TGCGCCAGCAGCCGGACCGGGGACACTGAAGCTTTCTTT.

This clone was counted only a few times. The chain carries TRBV7-9 and TRBJ2-1; 7 bases match TRBD2. There are 15 residues in the CDR3. The germline gives CDR1 SEHNR, CDR2 FQNEAQ (reference sequence). With V trimmed by 4 bases and J by 2 bases, 5 bases remained unmatched. CDR3 in amino acids: CASSSSGAAYNEQFF. CDR3 nucleotide sequence: TGTGCCAGCAGCTCCAGCGGGGCCGCCTACAATGAGCAGTTCTTC.

The J gene is TRBJ2-3, the V gene TRBV5-1, with 7 bases identical to TRBD2. Germline V CDR1 and CDR2: SGHRS, YFSETQ. The junction had 17 bases not matched to a gene; V was cut back by 4 bases and J by 0 bases. The CDR3 covers 19 residues. The CDR3 DNA is TGCGCCAGCAGCGCTGGACGTTCTAGCGGATGGACTAGCACAGATACGCAGTATTTT. As protein: CASSAGRSSGWTSTDTQYF.

As for this clone: The junction shows a germline mismatch at one end, possibly a read error. This rearrangement joins TRBV7-7 to TRBJ2-1; tentatively, D is TRBD2 (6 bases). The CDR3 sequence is 13 residues long. Germline loops: CDR1 SSHAT, CDR2 FNYEAQ (reference sequence). In nucleotides, the CDR3 is TGTGCTAGCAGCAAGGGACTCTTAAATGAGCAGTTCTTC. Amino acids: CASSKGLLNEQFF.

V usage is TRBV6-1 and J usage is TRBJ2-5, with D possibly being TRBD2 (7 bases). Trimming stripped 9 bases from V and 5 bases from J, with 19 bases between. The CDR3 runs to 14 residues. Per the germline V gene, CDR1 is MNHNS and CDR2 is SASEGT. Here the CDR3 DNA reads TGTGCCAGTGAGGGGGGGGGTGTACAGGAGACCCAGTACTTC. Amino acids: CASEGGGVQETQYF.